Following are 5 T cell receptor beta chains from one sample sequenced in a study of blood T cell repertoires in COVID-19. Profiled with immunoSEQ multiplex PCR; TCRdb holds only in-frame clones, not every one. In the table there are roughly 40,000 clones, just over 85% of which are singletons. Material: peripheral blood. The receptors derive from a man in his forties with active COVID-19.

By its share, this clone is medium-sized (0.01 to 0.1%). The V call is TRBV12-2, the J call TRBJ1-5; no check of the table's D call, TRBD1, against the DNA was made. TRBV12-2 is given as a pseudogene. The CDR3 is made up of 17 amino acids. The CDR3 DNA follows: TGTGCAAGTCGGGCTCACAGGGAAATAACCGGCAATCAGCCCCAGCATTTT. This codes for CASRAHREITGNQPQHF.

The chain joins TRBV4-1 to TRBJ2-7; TRBD1 might be the D (5 bases). The CDR3 runs to 15 residues. CDR1 is MGHRA and CDR2 is YSYEKL in the germline V gene. Trimming left V 0 bases short and J 2 bases short, with 11 bases between. The CDR3 nucleotides are TGCGCCAGCAGCCAAGATAAGGGGTCGACCTACGAGCAGTACTTC. Translated: CASSQDKGSTYEQYF.

The chain employs TRBV9 and TRBJ2-3; TRBD2 might be the D (5 bases). The CDR3 is made up of 15 amino acids. Germline loops: CDR1 SGDLS, CDR2 YYNGEE. Trimming removed 0 bases at V and 4 bases at J, with 12 bases between. The CDR3 nucleotides are TGTGCCAGCAGCGTAGACCTAGCCGAAGCAGATACGCAGTATTTT. It is translated as CASSVDLAEADTQYF.

The rearrangement joins TRBV30 to TRBJ2-3; 7 nucleotides line up with TRBD1. The length of the CDR3 is 14 residues. J lost 5 bases, V lost 7 bases, and 12 bases had no gene match. Germline V gene data show CDR1 as GTSNPN and CDR2 as SVGIG (reference sequence). The CDR3 is CASGADRDEDTQYF. The CDR3 DNA reads TGTGCCTCCGGCGCAGACAGGGATGAAGATACGCAGTATTTT. Looking up the rest from reference TRBV30 and TRBJ2-3 gives the full variable domain: SQTIHQWPATLVQPVGSPLSLECTVEGTSNPNLYWYRQAAGRGLQLLFYSVGIGQISSEVPQNLSASRPQDRQFILSSKKLLLSDSGFYLCASGADRDEDTQYFGPGTRLTVL.

This sequence joins TRBV27 and TRBJ2-1; TRBD1 matches 9 bases. CDR1 and CDR2 from the germline V gene are MNHEY and SMNVEV (reference sequence). CDR3 length: 13 amino acids. The trim removed 6 bases at V and 6 bases at J, leaving 3 bases unmatched. CDR3 coding DNA: TGTGCCAGCAGAAGGACAGGGGCCAATGAGCAGTTCTTC. It encodes CASRRTGANEQFF.